These 15 T cell receptor beta chains were all obtained from the same sample, sequenced in a study of siplizumab effects on memory and regulatory T cells. The data were produced by immunoSEQ multiplex PCR, yet TCRdb's version contains in-frame clones alone and is incomplete. The profile shows approximately 50,000 clones, 93% of them singletons. Sample: CD8+ T cells sorted from blood. The source of these receptors is a human donor in good health.

This chain links TRBV11-2 with TRBJ1-1; TRBD1 matches 7 bases. Trimming took 5 bases from V and 5 from J; bases not matched to a gene: 11. Germline values: CDR1 SGHAT, CDR2 FQNNGV. The CDR3 spans 15 residues. CDR3 in amino acids: CASSLGDRSWTEAFF. As DNA, the CDR3 is TGTGCCAGCAGCCTCGGGGACAGAAGCTGGACTGAAGCTTTCTTT.

The V call is TRBV11-2, the J call TRBJ1-1; no clear D. Germline CDR1 reads SGHAT; CDR2 reads FQNNGV. V lost 5 bases and J 2 bases, leaving 9 bases between the germline ends. The CDR3 is made up of 13 amino acids. The CDR3 DNA is TGTGCCAGCAGCATTGGAGTTAACACTGAAGCTTTCTTT. Protein sequence: CASSIGVNTEAFF.

The J gene is TRBJ1-4, the V gene TRBV27; D gene uncertain. CDR3 length: 15 amino acids. Germline CDR1 MNHEY, CDR2 SMNVEV (reference sequence). V was trimmed by 2 bases and J by 0 bases, leaving 7 bases between them. The CDR3 DNA follows: TGTGCCAGCAGTTTAAGGTTCCCAACTAATGAAAAACTGTTTTTT. Translation: CASSLRFPTNEKLFF.

V gene TRBV27 combines with J gene TRBJ2-7, with D uncertain. This CDR3 has 12 amino acids. CDR1 and CDR2 (germline): MNHEY, SMNVEV (reference sequence). V was trimmed by 8 bases and J by 4 bases, leaving 12 bases between them. The CDR3 DNA follows: TGTGCCAGCCGAACTGCCACGTACGAGCAGTACTTC. Amino acid sequence: CASRTATYEQYF.

The rearrangement links TRBV28 to TRBJ2-5; 11 nucleotides agree with TRBD2. The ends lost 4 bases at V and 2 bases at J; junction bases unmatched: 9. Germline CDR1 is MDHEN and CDR2 is SYDVKM. There are 17 residues in the CDR3. The chain's CDR3 is CASSSPLAGGLQETQYF. The CDR3 region has the DNA TGTGCCAGCAGTTCCCCCCTAGCGGGAGGTTTACAAGAGACCCAGTACTTC.

The CDR3: CASSYSRTGGPLDTF. The DNA for the CDR3 is TGTGCCAGCAGTTACTCCCGGACAGGGGGCCCATTGGACACCTTC. The J gene is TRBJ1-2, the V gene TRBV28; 11 positions agree with TRBD1. CDR3 length: 15 residues. The germline gives CDR1 MDHEN, CDR2 SYDVKM. Germline trimming cut 4 bases from V and 12 bases from J; bases unmatched to any gene: 13.

This clone was seen a single time. J is TRBJ1-2 and V is TRBV29-1; TRBD1 is a possible D gene (6 bases). The CDR3 is 13 amino acids. Germline CDR1 reads SQVTM; CDR2 reads ANQGSEA. V gave up 8 bases and J gave up 4 bases, with 17 bases separating them. Here the CDR3 reads CSTEDRPSYGYTF. The CDR3 coding sequence is TGCAGCACCGAGGACAGACCCAGCTATGGCTACACCTTC.

A single count supports this clone. The gene calls are TRBV19 and TRBJ2-2; D remains ambiguous. The CDR3 covers 18 residues. The V and J ends lost 2 bases and 11 bases respectively, with 27 bases between them. Germline V gene lookup returns CDR1 LNHDA and CDR2 SQIVND (reference sequence). The CDR3 bases are TGTGCCAGTAGTATATCTAAGATGGGCGGAGTCATCCCACCCGAGCTGTTTTTT. It translates to CASSISKMGGVIPPELFF.

The chain employs TRBV5-1 and TRBJ2-7, with D perhaps matching TRBD1 or TRBD2 (5 bases each). This CDR3 has 15 amino acids. Looked up from germline, CDR1 is SGHRS and CDR2 is YFSETQ. The V gene lost 0 bases and the J gene lost 2 bases, with 12 bases spanning the gap. CDR3 coding DNA: TGCGCCAGCAGCTTGGAGCCAGGGAGAGCCTACGAGCAGTACTTC. This translates into CASSLEPGRAYEQYF.

The chain carries TRBV11-2 and TRBJ2-4; D gene unclear. Trimming removed 0 bases from V and 0 bases from J, with 15 bases in between. The CDR3 contains 18 residues. CDR1 is SGHAT, CDR2 FQNNGV, per germline. The CDR3 loop is CASSLDVQLILAKNIQYF. CDR3 nucleotides: TGTGCCAGCAGCTTAGACGTCCAGCTTATTTTAGCCAAAAACATTCAGTACTTC. Together with reference TRBV11-2 and TRBJ2-4, the CDR3 gives the full variable domain: EAGVAQSPRYKIIEKRQSVAFWCNPISGHATLYWYQQILGQGPKLLIQFQNNGVVDDSQLPKDRFSAERLKGVDSTLKIQPAKLEDSAVYLCASSLDVQLILAKNIQYFGAGTRLSVL.

CDR3 in DNA: TGTGCCAGCAGCTTTAATTTTATAGATGAAGCTTTCTTT. This sequence encodes CASSFNFIDEAFF. The chain uses TRBV5-6 and TRBJ1-1; D is unresolved. CDR3 length: 13 residues. The germline V gene encodes CDR1 SGHDT and CDR2 YYEEEE. The germline V and J ends were trimmed by 2 bases and 7 bases, with 12 bases remaining between them. Using reference TRBV5-6 and TRBJ1-1 for the parts outside the CDR3, the full variable domain is DAGVTQSPTHLIKTRGQQVTLRCSPKSGHDTVSWYQQALGQGPQFIFQYYEEEERQRGNFPDRFSGHQFPNYSSELNVNALLLGDSALYLCASSFNFIDEAFFGQGTRLTVV.

V usage is TRBV19 and J usage is TRBJ2-1; no clear D gene. This CDR3 spans 16 amino acids. Looked up from germline, CDR1 is LNHDA and CDR2 is SQIVND (reference sequence). V was trimmed by 5 bases and J by 3 bases, leaving 17 bases between them. The CDR3 DNA sequence: TGTGCCAGTAGTTCTAACCCCGTGCGACTCTACAATGAGCAGTTCTTC. Translated, it gives CASSSNPVRLYNEQFF.

J is TRBJ1-1 and V is TRBV7-8, with 7 bases matching TRBD1. The ends lost 5 bases at V and 5 bases at J; junction bases unmatched: 8. The germline V gene has CDR1 SGHVS and CDR2 FQNEAQ. The CDR3 totals 14 residues. The CDR3 bases are TGTGCCAGCAGCCCTACCGAGGGACAGACTGAAGCTTTCTTT. Encoded protein: CASSPTEGQTEAFF.

The V and J genes are TRBV6-6 and TRBJ2-2; D is undetermined. Between the trimmed V and J ends, which lost 7 bases and 8 bases, there was a span of 17 bases. Per the germline V gene, CDR1 is MNHNY and CDR2 is SVGAGI (reference sequence). The CDR3 has 14 residues. Here the CDR3 reads CASKMSSYKGELFF. The CDR3, as DNA: TGTGCCAGCAAAATGAGTAGTTACAAGGGGGAGCTGTTTTTT.

V usage is TRBV7-9 and J usage is TRBJ2-5, with D perhaps matching TRBD1 or TRBD2 (5 bases each). V lost 8 bases and J 5 bases, leaving 21 bases between the germline ends. From germline, CDR1 is SEHNR and CDR2 FQNEAQ (reference sequence). The CDR3 totals 15 residues. CDR3 bases: TGTGCCAGCCGCTCCCCAAGCGGAGAGGGGGAGACCCAGTACTTC. It encodes CASRSPSGEGETQYF.